The clone carrying this T cell receptor (beta chain) was picked up one time. The method was immunoSEQ multiplex PCR; TCRdb's version includes in-frame clones alone and lacks a portion of them. The sample contains about 120,000 clones, 75% to 95% of which appear only once. The CDR3 totals 15 residues. The V gene's germline CDR1 is KGHSH and CDR2 LQKENI. V shed 3 bases, J shed 9 bases, and the junction held 6 bases outside the gene matches. The data belong to a study of T cell responses to AZD1222 COVID-19 vaccine. This clonotype was sampled from an adult who received the MenACWY meningococcal vaccine as a control. This specimen consisted of peripheral blood, obtained 28 days after the second dose of the MenACWY control vaccine. This rearrangement joins TRBV18 to TRBJ1-6; 9 bases are shared with TRBD1. The CDR3 sequence is CASSPDRGVPSPLHF. The CDR3 nucleotides read TGTGCCAGCTCACCGGACAGGGGCGTCCCTTCACCCCTCCACTTT.